This T cell receptor beta chain was recorded in a study of shared clonotypes between healthy human individuals. Study-wide points: Researchers found naive subsets generally carried larger estimated richness than memory subsets.

V dropped 8 bases and J dropped 3; count of bases not matched to a gene: 6. The CDR3 contains 13 residues. CDR1 is MNHNS, CDR2 SASEGT, per germline. Some clones are missing from TCRdb's copy, which holds only in-frame ones; the method was immunoSEQ multiplex PCR. The sample includes about 1.5 million clones, 98% of them seen just once. As concerns this clone: No antigen is known for it.

The sample was naive CD4+ T cells sorted from blood. Subset: CD45RA+ positively selected. The chain links TRBV6-1 to TRBJ2-7; 8 nucleotides agree with TRBD2. The receptor comes from a man aged 25 to 45 in good health. The CDR3 nucleotides read TGTGCCAGCCTGAGCGGGAGAAGCTACGAGCAGTACTTC. Amino acid sequence: CASLSGRSYEQYF.